Reported below is one TCR beta chain. Its antigen is not identified. The data stem from a study of shared clonotypes between healthy human individuals. Notes on the study in general: The generation probabilities recorded for non-shared clonotypes fell below those of clonotypes shared by all four donors.

Assay: immunoSEQ multiplex PCR; the TCRdb copy retains only in-frame clones and omits some. The sample holds 2 million to 2.5 million clones, just over 90% seen once. The germline CDR1 and CDR2 sequences are MNHEY and SVGAGI. V lost 4 bases, J lost 14 bases, and 21 bases lay in between. CDR3 size: 14 residues. The V call is TRBV6-5, the J call TRBJ2-1; the D gene is possibly TRBD1 (6 bases). The TCR originated in a man between 18 and 29 years old in good health. Some clones in this sample may be carry-over from other donors' samples. Sample: naive CD4+ T cells from PBMCs. The subset here: CD45RA+ positively selected. The CDR3 loop reads CASSLGAFIAKEFF. In DNA, the CDR3 is TGTGCCAGCAGTTTGGGGGCCTTTATCGCCAAAGAGTTCTTC.